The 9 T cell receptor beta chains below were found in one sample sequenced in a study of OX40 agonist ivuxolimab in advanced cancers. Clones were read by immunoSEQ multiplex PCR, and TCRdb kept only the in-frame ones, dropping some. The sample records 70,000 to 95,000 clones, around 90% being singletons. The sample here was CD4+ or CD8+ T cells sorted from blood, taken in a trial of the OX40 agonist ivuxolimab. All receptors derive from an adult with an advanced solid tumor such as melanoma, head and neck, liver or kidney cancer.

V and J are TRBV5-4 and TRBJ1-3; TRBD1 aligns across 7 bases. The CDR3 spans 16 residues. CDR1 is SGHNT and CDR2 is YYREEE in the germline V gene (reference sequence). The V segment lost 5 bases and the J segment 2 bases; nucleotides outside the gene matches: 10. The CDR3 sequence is CASSPNQGGAGNTIYF. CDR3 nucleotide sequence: TGTGCCAGCAGTCCGAACCAGGGGGGTGCTGGAAACACCATATATTTT. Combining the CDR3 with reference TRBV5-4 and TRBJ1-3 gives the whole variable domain ETGVTQSPTHLIKTRGQQVTLRCSSQSGHNTVSWYQQALGQGPQFIFQYYREEENGRGNFPPRFSGLQFPNYSSELNVNALELDDSALYLCASSPNQGGAGNTIYFGEGSWLTVV.

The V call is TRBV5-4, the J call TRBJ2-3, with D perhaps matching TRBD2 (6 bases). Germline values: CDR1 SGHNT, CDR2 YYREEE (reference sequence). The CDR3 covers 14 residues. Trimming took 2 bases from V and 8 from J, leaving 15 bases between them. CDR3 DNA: TGTGCCAGCAGCTTATGGGGGGTGGAGGGTACGCAGTATTTT. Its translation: CASSLWGVEGTQYF.

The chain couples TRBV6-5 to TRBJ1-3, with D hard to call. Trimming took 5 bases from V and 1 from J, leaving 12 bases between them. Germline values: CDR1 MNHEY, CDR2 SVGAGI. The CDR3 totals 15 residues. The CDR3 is CASSQDGRSGNTIYF. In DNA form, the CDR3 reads TGTGCCAGCAGTCAAGACGGGAGATCTGGAAACACCATATATTTT.

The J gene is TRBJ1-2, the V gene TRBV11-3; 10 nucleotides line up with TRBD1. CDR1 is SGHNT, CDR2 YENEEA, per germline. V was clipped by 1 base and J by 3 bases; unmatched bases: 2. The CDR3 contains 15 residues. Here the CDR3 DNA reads TGTGCCAGCAGCTTAGTGACAGGGGGCTACTATGGCTACACCTTC. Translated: CASSLVTGGYYGYTF.

DNA for the CDR3: TGTGCCAGCAGCGTGGGGACAGGACCTAACACCGGGGAGCTGTTTTTT. It codes for CASSVGTGPNTGELFF. The V gene is TRBV9, the J gene TRBJ2-2, with TRBD1 identical over 8 bases. Germline V gene data show CDR1 as SGDLS and CDR2 as YYNGEE. The CDR3 extends over 16 amino acids. V was clipped by 2 bases and J by 2 bases; unmatched bases: 5.

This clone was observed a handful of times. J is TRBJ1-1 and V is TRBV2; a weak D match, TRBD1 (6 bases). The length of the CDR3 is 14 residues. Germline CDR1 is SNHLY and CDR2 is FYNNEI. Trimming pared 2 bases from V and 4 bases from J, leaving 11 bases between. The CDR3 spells CASSEQGLSTEAFF. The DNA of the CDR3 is TGTGCCAGCAGTGAACAGGGGCTGAGCACTGAAGCTTTCTTT.

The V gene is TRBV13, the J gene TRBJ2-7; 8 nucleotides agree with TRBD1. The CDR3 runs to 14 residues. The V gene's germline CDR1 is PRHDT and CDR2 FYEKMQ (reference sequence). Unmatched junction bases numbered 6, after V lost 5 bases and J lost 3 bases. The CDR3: CASSRQGPLYEQYF. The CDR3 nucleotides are TGTGCCAGCAGCAGACAGGGGCCTCTCTACGAGCAGTACTTC.

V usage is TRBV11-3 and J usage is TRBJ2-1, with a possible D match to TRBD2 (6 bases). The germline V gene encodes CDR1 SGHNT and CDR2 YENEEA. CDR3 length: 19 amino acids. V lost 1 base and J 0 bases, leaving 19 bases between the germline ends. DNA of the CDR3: TGTGCCAGCAGCTTAGGGGGCCACAGCGGGTGGAGCTCCTACAATGAGCAGTTCTTC. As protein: CASSLGGHSGWSSYNEQFF.

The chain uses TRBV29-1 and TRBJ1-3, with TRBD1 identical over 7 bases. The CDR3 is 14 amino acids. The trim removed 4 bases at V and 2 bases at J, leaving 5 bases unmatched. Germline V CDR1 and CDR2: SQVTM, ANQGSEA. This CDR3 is CSVGTGSAGNTIYF. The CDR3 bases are TGCAGCGTTGGGACAGGCTCGGCTGGAAACACCATATATTTT.